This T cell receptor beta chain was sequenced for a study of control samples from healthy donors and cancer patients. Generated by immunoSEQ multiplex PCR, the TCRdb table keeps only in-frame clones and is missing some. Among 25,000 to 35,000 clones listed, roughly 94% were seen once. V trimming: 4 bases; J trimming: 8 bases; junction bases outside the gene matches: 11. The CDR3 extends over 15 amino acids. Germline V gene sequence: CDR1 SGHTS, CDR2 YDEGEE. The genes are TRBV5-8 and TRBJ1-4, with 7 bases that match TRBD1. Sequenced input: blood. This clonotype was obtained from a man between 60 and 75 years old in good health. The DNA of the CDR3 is TGTGCCAGCAGCACGAACAGGGGAGGAGGCGAAAAACTGTTTTTT. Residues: CASSTNRGGGEKLFF.